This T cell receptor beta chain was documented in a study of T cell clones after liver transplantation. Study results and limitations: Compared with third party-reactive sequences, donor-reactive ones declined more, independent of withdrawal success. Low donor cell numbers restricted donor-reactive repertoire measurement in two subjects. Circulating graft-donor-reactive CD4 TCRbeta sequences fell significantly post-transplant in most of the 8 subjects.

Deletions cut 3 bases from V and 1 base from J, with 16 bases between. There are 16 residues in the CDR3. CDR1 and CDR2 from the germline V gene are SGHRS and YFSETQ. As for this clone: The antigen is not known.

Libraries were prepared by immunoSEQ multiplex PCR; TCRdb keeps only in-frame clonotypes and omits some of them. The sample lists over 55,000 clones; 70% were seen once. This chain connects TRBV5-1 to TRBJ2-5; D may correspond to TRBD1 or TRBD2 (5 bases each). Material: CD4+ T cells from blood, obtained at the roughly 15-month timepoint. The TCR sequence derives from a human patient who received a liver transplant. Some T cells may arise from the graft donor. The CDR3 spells CASSSSGHTIQETQYF. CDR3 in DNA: TGCGCCAGCAGCTCGTCGGGGCATACCATCCAAGAGACCCAGTACTTC.